Shown below are 30 T cell receptor beta chains from a single sample sequenced in a study of graft-versus-host responses after intestinal transplantation. The table came from immunoSEQ multiplex PCR; TCRdb's copy has only in-frame clones and leaves some out. The sample gives 90,000 to 120,000 clones, roughly 87% of which show up once; around 0.7% is in the top ten. The antigens for these receptors are not known. The specimen comprised unstimulated CD4+ T cells sorted from spleen or lymph node cells, sampled before transplant. These receptors were obtained from a human donor who was the organ donor for an intestinal transplant.

The chain is built from TRBV6-5 and TRBJ1-1; unclear D gene. Germline V gives CDR1 MNHEY, CDR2 SVGAGI. V dropped 5 bases and J dropped 1 base, with 8 bases sitting between them. The CDR3 is 13 amino acids. This chain's CDR3 is CASSERQNTEAFF. In DNA form, the CDR3 reads TGTGCCAGCAGTGAGAGACAGAACACTGAAGCTTTCTTT.

The chain has TRBV7-9 and TRBJ2-4; no firm D call. V lost 3 bases and J lost 7, with 7 bases in between. The CDR3 loop spans 12 amino acids. Germline V gives CDR1 SEHNR, CDR2 FQNEAQ (reference sequence). The CDR3 DNA reads TGTGCCAGCAGCTTTCGATCGAACATTCAGTACTTC. This gives the protein CASSFRSNIQYF.

This clone was detected only once. The chain couples TRBV7-2 to TRBJ2-7; 9 positions agree with TRBD1. Per the germline V gene, CDR1 is SGHTA and CDR2 is FQGNSA. Trimming took 5 bases from V and 1 from J; bases not matched to a gene: 6. The CDR3 covers 15 residues. The CDR3 DNA is TGTGCCAGCAGCCAAACAGGGGGCCCGTCCTACGAGCAGTACTTC. As protein: CASSQTGGPSYEQYF.

V usage is TRBV5-1 and J usage is TRBJ2-5, with 8 bases identical to TRBD1. Germline V CDR1 and CDR2: SGHRS, YFSETQ. With 3 bases clipped from V and 5 bases from J, the junction kept 9 bases outside the gene matches. CDR3 size: 15 residues. The chain's CDR3 is CASSSQGAQGETQYF. For the CDR3, the DNA is TGCGCCAGCAGCTCGCAGGGGGCACAGGGGGAGACCCAGTACTTC.

V and J are TRBV18 and TRBJ2-5; D gene ambiguous. The CDR3 is 14 amino acids. The germline gives CDR1 KGHSH, CDR2 LQKENI. Trimming took off 0 bases at V and 9 bases at J, with 14 bases between the two ends. For the CDR3, the DNA is TGTGCCAGCTCACCACCACGCCCCTCAGTGGCCCAGTACTTC. This gives the protein CASSPPRPSVAQYF. The whole variable domain, remainder taken from reference TRBV18 and TRBJ2-5, is NAGVMQNPRHLVRRRGQEARLRCSPMKGHSHVYWYRQLPEEGLKFMVYLQKENIIDESGMPKERFSAEFPKEGPSILRIQQVVRGDSAAYFCASSPPRPSVAQYFGPGTRLLVL.

The gene calls are TRBV5-1 and TRBJ1-6, with D hard to call. Germline CDR1 is SGHRS and CDR2 is YFSETQ. V lost 0 bases and J 4 bases, leaving 5 bases between the germline ends. There are 14 residues in the CDR3. The DNA of the CDR3 is TGCGCCAGCAGCTTGGGACAATATAATTCACCCCTCCACTTT. Translating it yields CASSLGQYNSPLHF.

The chain couples TRBV2 to TRBJ1-2, with TRBD1 as a possible D gene (5 bases). The CDR3 is 15 residues long. V was pared by 7 bases and J by 2 bases, with 17 bases between. Germline assignment: CDR1 SNHLY and CDR2 FYNNEI. CDR3 bases: TGTGCCAGCACCTCGGAGAGGGGATACAACTATGGCTACACCTTC. Protein product: CASTSERGYNYGYTF.

In DNA, the CDR3 is TGTGCCAGCAGCGCCGAACCGGACAGGGGGATAAAACTGTTTTTT. Translation gives CASSAEPDRGIKLFF. J is TRBJ1-4 and V is TRBV9, with 10 positions matching TRBD1. The CDR3 runs to 15 residues. Trimming cost V 3 bases and J 10 bases; bases outside gene matches: 9. Looked up from germline, CDR1 is SGDLS and CDR2 is YYNGEE.

This clone turned up a few times. The chain uses TRBV14 and TRBJ1-1; possible D gene TRBD1, 5 bases. CDR1 SGHDN and CDR2 FVKESK come from the germline V gene. Trimming cost V 3 bases and J 2 bases, with 13 bases left between them. The CDR3 consists of 15 residues. CDR3: CASSHITDKNTEAFF. The CDR3 DNA reads TGTGCCAGCAGCCACATTACGGACAAAAACACTGAAGCTTTCTTT.

The rearrangement uses TRBV10-3 and TRBJ1-1; D remains ambiguous. CDR1 ENHRY and CDR2 SYGVKD come from the germline V gene. V lost 0 bases to trimming and J lost 2 bases, with 10 bases between them. This CDR3 is built from 15 residues. The CDR3, as DNA: TGTGCCATCAGTGAGTCGGGGAGAAAAAACACTGAAGCTTTCTTT. This sequence encodes CAISESGRKNTEAFF.

Only one count was recorded for this clone. The chain employs TRBV27 and TRBJ1-3, with D tentatively TRBD1 (5 bases). Deletions cut 8 bases from V and 2 bases from J, with 13 bases between. The CDR3 runs to 14 residues. Germline CDR1 MNHEY, CDR2 SMNVEV (reference sequence). The CDR3 DNA reads TGTGCCAGCCGACCCCGGGGACCTGGAAACACCATATATTTT. It translates to CASRPRGPGNTIYF.

This chain connects TRBV5-1 to TRBJ2-3; D is unresolved. The germline CDR1 and CDR2 sequences are SGHRS and YFSETQ. The V end lost 0 bases, the J end lost 4 bases, and 3 bases lay between the germline ends. The CDR3 spans 12 residues. CDR3 nucleotides: TGCGCCAGCAGCTTGGGCGCAGATACGCAGTATTTT. Translated: CASSLGADTQYF.

The chain carries TRBV6-1 and TRBJ1-3; the D is unclear. Per germline, CDR1 MNHNS and CDR2 SASEGT. This CDR3 contains 15 residues. Trimming took off 10 bases at V and 4 bases at J, with 20 bases between the two ends. The CDR3 spells CATKTRGQRGNTIYF. CDR3 nucleotides: TGTGCCACCAAAACTCGAGGCCAGAGGGGAAACACCATATATTTT.

V gene TRBV6-5 combines with J gene TRBJ2-6; D is unresolved. This CDR3 is built from 14 residues. Trimming left V 6 bases short and J 0 bases short, with 6 bases between. Germline V gene data show CDR1 as MNHEY and CDR2 as SVGAGI. The CDR3 here is CASRSYSGANVLTF. Written as DNA, the CDR3 is TGTGCCAGCAGGTCCTACTCTGGGGCCAACGTCCTGACTTTC.

This chain connects TRBV7-3 to TRBJ1-6, with a possible D match to TRBD1 (5 bases). Trimming took off 6 bases at V and 4 bases at J, with 7 bases between the two ends. The CDR3 length is 13 residues. The germline CDR1 and CDR2 sequences are SGHTA and FQGTGA. The CDR3 sequence is CASSRQYNSPLHF. CDR3 bases: TGTGCCAGCAGTCGACAGTATAATTCACCCCTCCACTTT. The whole variable domain, filled in from reference TRBV7-3 and TRBJ1-6, reads GAGVSQTPSNKVTEKGKYVELRCDPISGHTALYWYRQSLGQGPEFLIYFQGTGAADDSGLPNDRFFAVRPEGSVSTLKIQRTERGDSAVYLCASSRQYNSPLHFGNGTRLTVT.

The chain links TRBV14 to TRBJ2-3, with D possibly TRBD1 on 5 matching bases. CDR3 length: 15 amino acids. CDR1 and CDR2 (germline): SGHDN, FVKESK. With 5 bases removed from V and 2 bases from J, the gap between germline ends came to 14 bases. The CDR3 sequence: CASSVQGSTTDTQYF. CDR3 DNA: TGTGCCAGCAGCGTCCAGGGAAGTACCACAGATACGCAGTATTTT.

The chain has TRBV29-1 and TRBJ1-3; the match to TRBD1 covers 8 bases. Losses at the gene ends were 5 bases for V and 4 bases for J; bases not matched to a gene: 13. Germline-derived CDR1 and CDR2 are SQVTM and ANQGSEA. The CDR3 covers 16 residues. The CDR3 DNA reads TGCAGCGTTACCCTTACCGGGACAGGTTGGGGAAACACCATATATTTT. It specifies CSVTLTGTGWGNTIYF.

This clone was observed a few times. The CDR3 spells CASMRAGSEKLFF. The CDR3 nucleotides read TGTGCCAGCATGAGGGCAGGGAGTGAAAAACTGTTTTTT. The V and J genes are TRBV6-1 and TRBJ1-4; D is possibly TRBD1 (5 bases). The CDR3 is 13 amino acids. V lost 7 bases and J 7 bases, leaving 13 bases between the germline ends. Germline CDR1 reads MNHNS; CDR2 reads SASEGT.

The chain couples TRBV19 to TRBJ1-4; D not resolved. V gave up 5 bases and J gave up 3 bases, with 13 bases separating them. CDR1 LNHDA and CDR2 SQIVND come from the germline V gene (reference sequence). The CDR3 consists of 15 residues. CDR3: CASSLPGDPNEKLFF. Here the CDR3 DNA reads TGTGCCAGTAGTCTCCCAGGAGACCCTAATGAAAAACTGTTTTTT.

The V gene is TRBV7-9, the J gene TRBJ2-4; D might be TRBD1 (6 bases). Between the trimmed V and J ends, which lost 4 bases and 0 bases, there was a span of 13 bases. The CDR3 loop spans 16 amino acids. CDR1 SEHNR and CDR2 FQNEAQ come from the germline V gene (reference sequence). CDR3 DNA sequence: TGTGCCAGCAGCTCGCTCCGGGACACAGCCAAAAACATTCAGTACTTC. This encodes CASSSLRDTAKNIQYF.

The V gene is TRBV28, the J gene TRBJ2-7; 8 bases line up with TRBD2. Trimming took 6 bases from V and 1 from J; bases not matched to a gene: 8. There are 15 residues in the CDR3. Germline V gene sequence: CDR1 MDHEN, CDR2 SYDVKM. The CDR3 coding sequence is TGTGCCAGCAGCCTACTAGCGGAAGGGTCCTACGAGCAGTACTTC. Translation gives CASSLLAEGSYEQYF.

The CDR3 DNA follows: TGTGCCAGCAGCTCGAGGACTAGCGGGAATCTCAATGAGCAGTTCTTC. Its protein is CASSSRTSGNLNEQFF. The V call is TRBV11-2, the J call TRBJ2-1; 12 nucleotides agree with TRBD2. The CDR3 is 16 residues long. The V and J ends lost 4 bases and 6 bases, in that order; junction bases with no gene match: 7. The germline V gene encodes CDR1 SGHAT and CDR2 FQNNGV.

This clone has a handful of counts. The genes are TRBV15 and TRBJ2-4; 11 bases agree with TRBD2. Unmatched junction bases numbered 6, after V lost 6 bases and J lost 2 bases. Germline CDR1 LNHNV, CDR2 YYDKDF (reference sequence). This CDR3 comprises 16 residues. CDR3: CATRFSGGVSKNIQYF. As DNA, the CDR3 is TGTGCCACCAGGTTTAGCGGGGGGGTCTCCAAAAACATTCAGTACTTC.

This rearrangement joins TRBV9 to TRBJ1-3; 7 bases match TRBD1. The CDR3 is 15 amino acids. Losses at the gene ends were 3 bases for V and 2 bases for J; bases not matched to a gene: 5. Germline assignment: CDR1 SGDLS and CDR2 YYNGEE. The CDR3: CASSAGQRPGNTIYF. The CDR3, as DNA: TGTGCCAGCAGCGCGGGACAGCGTCCTGGAAACACCATATATTTT.

The V call is TRBV11-2, the J call TRBJ1-6; D gene uncertain. Germline CDR1 SGHAT, CDR2 FQNNGV. Trimming removed 3 bases from V and 10 bases from J, with 22 bases in between. This CDR3 has 17 amino acids. CDR3 sequence (DNA): TGTGCCAGCAGCTTGCGCTTTGAGGCCAGGTGGGGATCACCCCTCCACTTT. Its protein product is CASSLRFEARWGSPLHF.

J is TRBJ1-3 and V is TRBV6-5; 7 bases align to TRBD1. After removal of 0 bases from V and 3 bases from J, the junction contained 5 bases not matched to a gene. The CDR3 totals 16 residues. CDR1 MNHEY and CDR2 SVGAGI come from the germline V gene. The CDR3: CASSYSTGSFGNTIYF. CDR3 in DNA: TGTGCCAGCAGTTACTCGACAGGGTCGTTTGGAAACACCATATATTTT.

The chain joins TRBV11-3 to TRBJ1-1; unclear D gene. CDR1 and CDR2 from the germline V gene are SGHNT and YENEEA. The CDR3 is 16 residues long. Deletions cut 1 base from V and 1 base from J, with 13 bases between. In DNA form, the CDR3 reads TGTGCCAGCAGCTTAGGTTTCGACCGCCCGAACACTGAAGCTTTCTTT. As protein: CASSLGFDRPNTEAFF.

This chain joins TRBV6-5 and TRBJ1-2; D remains ambiguous. Germline CDR1 is MNHEY and CDR2 is SVGAGI. CDR3 length: 13 residues. V lost 4 bases and J lost 8, with 14 bases in between. In DNA form, the CDR3 reads TGTGCCAGCAGTTCGGGCCCCGGGTGGGGCTACACCTTC. The encoded protein is CASSSGPGWGYTF.

The genes are TRBV5-1 and TRBJ1-6; D perhaps matches TRBD1 (6 bases). Trimming took 0 bases from V and 7 from J, leaving 11 bases between them. The CDR3 is 15 residues long. Germline V CDR1 and CDR2: SGHRS, YFSETQ. The CDR3 nucleotides are TGCGCCAGCAGCTTGGTGCAGGGGCGCAATTCACCCCTCCACTTT. It codes for CASSLVQGRNSPLHF. The whole variable domain, filled in from reference TRBV5-1 and TRBJ1-6, reads KAGVTQTPRYLIKTRGQQVTLSCSPISGHRSVSWYQQTPGQGLQFLFEYFSETQRNKGNFPGRFSGRQFSNSRSEMNVSTLELGDSALYLCASSLVQGRNSPLHFGNGTRLTVT.

This chain uses TRBV6-5 with TRBJ1-3; 7 bases match TRBD1. The trim removed 2 bases at V and 3 bases at J, leaving 7 bases unmatched. The CDR3 spans 16 residues. Germline V lookup: CDR1 MNHEY, CDR2 SVGAGI. The CDR3 DNA follows: TGTGCCAGCAGTTACACGACAGGGTCTAATGGAAACACCATATATTTT. Residues: CASSYTTGSNGNTIYF.